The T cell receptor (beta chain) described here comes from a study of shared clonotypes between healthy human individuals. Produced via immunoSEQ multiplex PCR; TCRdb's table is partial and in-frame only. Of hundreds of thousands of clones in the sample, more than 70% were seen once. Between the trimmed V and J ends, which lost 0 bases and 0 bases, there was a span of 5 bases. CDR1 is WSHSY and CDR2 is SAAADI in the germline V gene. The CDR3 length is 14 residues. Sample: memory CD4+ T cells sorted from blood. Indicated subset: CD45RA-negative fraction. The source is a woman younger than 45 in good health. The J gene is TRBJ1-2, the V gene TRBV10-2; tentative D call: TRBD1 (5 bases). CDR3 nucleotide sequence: TGCGCCAGCAGTGAGTCGACAGCTAACTATGGCTACACCTTC. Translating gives CASSESTANYGYTF.